Presented here are 11 T cell receptor beta chains from one specimen sequenced in a study of T cells in Graves' hyperthyroidism and ophthalmopathy. Researchers amplified the TCR beta CDR3 regions from RNA transcripts. The TCR CDR3 first-round RT-PCR relied on the HTBI primer set. In TCRdb, the multiplex PCR reads were re-called with MiXCR into one record per CDR3 protein. The table lists hundreds of thousands of distinct CDR3 sequences, roughly 14% of them singletons. The sample was blood. The source of these receptors is a man aged 18 to 29 with Graves' ophthalmopathy.

In this sample, this clonotype turned up many times. The rearrangement uses TRBV5-1 and TRBJ2-2; 8 bases are shared with TRBD1. CDR1 SGHRS and CDR2 YFSETQ come from the germline V gene. The length of the CDR3 is 17 residues. Trimming removed 4 bases from V and 2 bases from J; junction bases left unmatched: 10. The CDR3 DNA reads as TGCGCCAGCAGCCTCGGACAGGGAGGAGTAAACACCGGGGAGCTGTTTTTT. It specifies CASSLGQGGVNTGELFF. Looking up the rest from reference TRBV5-1 and TRBJ2-2 gives the full variable domain: KAGVTQTPRYLIKTRGQQVTLSCSPISGHRSVSWYQQTPGQGLQFLFEYFSETQRNKGNFPGRFSGRQFSNSRSEMNVSTLELGDSALYLCASSLGQGGVNTGELFFGEGSRLTVL.

This clonotype was observed a handful of times. This chain links TRBV5-1 with TRBJ2-7; no definite D call. The V gene lost 4 bases and the J gene lost 0 bases, with 14 bases spanning the gap. This CDR3 has 15 amino acids. Looked up from germline, CDR1 is SGHRS and CDR2 is YFSETQ. The CDR3 coding sequence is TGCGCCAGCAGCCCGATGGCACAAGGCTCCTACGAGCAGTACTTC. Protein: CASSPMAQGSYEQYF.

A few counts support this clonotype. The rearrangement joins TRBV9 to TRBJ2-3, with TRBD1 matching 7 bases. The CDR3 runs 18 residues. The germline V gene encodes CDR1 SGDLS and CDR2 YYNGEE. Unmatched junction bases numbered 14, after V lost 4 bases and J lost 0 bases. The CDR3 reads CASSPKGTATMSTDTQYF. For the CDR3, the DNA is TGTGCCAGCAGCCCCAAGGGGACAGCGACGATGAGCACAGATACGCAGTATTTT.

In this sample, this clonotype turned up many times. The chain joins TRBV27 to TRBJ2-3; D gene ambiguous. CDR1 and CDR2 (germline): MNHEY, SMNVEV (reference sequence). The length of the CDR3 is 13 residues. V lost 3 bases, J lost 4 bases, and 8 bases lay in between. In DNA form, the CDR3 reads TGTGCCAGCAGTTTTACGTGGGCAGATACGCAGTATTTT. Its translation: CASSFTWADTQYF.

This clonotype was found a few times. The rearrangement uses TRBV4-2 and TRBJ2-7; D possibly uses TRBD1 or TRBD2 (5 bases each). The germline gives CDR1 LGHNA, CDR2 YNFKEQ. The CDR3 runs 15 residues. V lost 0 bases and J lost 2, with 11 bases in between. The CDR3 spells CASSQDPGPTYEQYF. The CDR3, as DNA: TGTGCCAGCAGCCAAGATCCGGGACCGACCTACGAGCAGTACTTC.

This clonotype was found many times. The chain employs TRBV7-9 and TRBJ2-1; D possibly uses TRBD1 or TRBD2 (6 bases each). V gave up 5 bases and J gave up 10 bases, with 12 bases separating them. Germline values: CDR1 SEHNR, CDR2 FQNEAQ (reference sequence). The CDR3 runs to 12 residues. The CDR3: CASSRGGREQFF. For the CDR3, the DNA is TGTGCCAGCAGCCGAGGGGGGAGAGAGCAGTTCTTC.

Of note for this clonotype: A much bigger clone sits one base away, suggesting this may be a read error. No conserved phenylalanine or tryptophan is present at the end of the CDR3, so a read error is the likely explanation. V gene TRBV30 combines with J gene TRBJ1-5; no definite D call. This CDR3 spans 12 amino acids. CDR1 is GTSNPN and CDR2 is SVGIG in the germline V gene (reference sequence). V was cut by 5 bases and J by 0 bases, with 5 bases left in between. The CDR3 region is CAWDLSNQPQHL. The CDR3 DNA sequence: TGTGCCTGGGACCTTAGCAATCAGCCCCAGCATCTT.

A single count supports this clonotype. This sequence joins TRBV7-9 and TRBJ2-5; TRBD2 aligns across 9 bases. Germline lookup yields CDR1 SEHNR and CDR2 FQNEAQ (reference sequence). This CDR3 has 15 residues. The V and J ends lost 2 bases and 4 bases, in that order; junction bases with no gene match: 5. The CDR3 spells CASSLLRGGGETQYF. Written as DNA, the CDR3 is TGTGCCAGCAGCTTATTGCGGGGGGGCGGAGAGACCCAGTACTTC.

This clonotype was found many times. The chain employs TRBV2 and TRBJ1-5; D may be TRBD1 (5 bases). Deletions cut 10 bases from V and 3 bases from J, with 13 bases between. CDR3 length: 13 residues. CDR1 and CDR2 (germline): SNHLY, FYNNEI. The CDR3 protein is CATKTEVNQPQHF. The CDR3, as DNA: TGTGCCACCAAGACAGAGGTCAATCAGCCCCAGCATTTT.

Remarks on this clonotype: This could be a read error, since a much larger clone is one nucleotide away. The V and J genes are TRBV5-1 and TRBJ2-1; D remains ambiguous. Germline V gene sequence: CDR1 SGHRS, CDR2 YFSETQ. The CDR3 has 12 residues. CDR3 DNA sequence: TGCACCAGCAGCTTGCAGTATACTGAGCAGTTCTTC. Translation: CTSSLQYTEQFF. Full variable domain (missing parts from reference TRBV5-1 and TRBJ2-1): KAGVTQTPRYLIKTRGQQVTLSCSPISGHRSVSWYQQTPGQGLQFLFEYFSETQRNKGNFPGRFSGRQFSNSRSEMNVSTLELGDSALYLCTSSLQYTEQFFGPGTRLTVL.

This clonotype was picked up many times. The chain links TRBV13 to TRBJ1-2, with D hard to call. V lost 0 bases to trimming and J lost 8 bases, with 19 bases between them. There are 16 residues in the CDR3. Germline V CDR1 and CDR2: PRHDT, FYEKMQ (reference sequence). CDR3 sequence reads: CASSLGGPMSPEGYTF. The CDR3 nucleotides read TGTGCCAGCAGCTTAGGAGGTCCCATGTCCCCTGAAGGCTACACCTTC.